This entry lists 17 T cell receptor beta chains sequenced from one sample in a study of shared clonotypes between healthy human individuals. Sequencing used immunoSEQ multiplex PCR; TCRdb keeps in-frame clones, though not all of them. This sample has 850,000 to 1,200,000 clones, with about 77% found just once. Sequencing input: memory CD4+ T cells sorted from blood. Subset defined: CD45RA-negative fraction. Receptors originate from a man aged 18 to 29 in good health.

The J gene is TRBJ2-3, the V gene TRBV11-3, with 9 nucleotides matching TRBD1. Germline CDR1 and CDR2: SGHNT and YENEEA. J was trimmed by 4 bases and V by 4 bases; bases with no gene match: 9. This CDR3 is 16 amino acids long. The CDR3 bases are TGTGCCAGCAGCTCAGGGACAGGGAATGACGCAGATACGCAGTATTTT. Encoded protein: CASSSGTGNDADTQYF.

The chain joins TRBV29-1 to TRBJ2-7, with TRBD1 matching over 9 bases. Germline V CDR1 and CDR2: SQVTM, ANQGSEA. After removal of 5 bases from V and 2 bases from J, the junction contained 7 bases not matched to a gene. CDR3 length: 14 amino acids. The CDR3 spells CSVFGQGTPYEQYF. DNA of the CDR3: TGCAGCGTTTTTGGACAGGGGACACCCTACGAGCAGTACTTC.

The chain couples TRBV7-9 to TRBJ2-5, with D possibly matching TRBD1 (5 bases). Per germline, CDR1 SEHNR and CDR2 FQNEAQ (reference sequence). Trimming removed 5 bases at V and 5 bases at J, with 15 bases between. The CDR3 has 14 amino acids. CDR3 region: CASSDTGEGETQYF. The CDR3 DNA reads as TGTGCCAGCAGCGACACAGGAGAAGGGGAGACCCAGTACTTC. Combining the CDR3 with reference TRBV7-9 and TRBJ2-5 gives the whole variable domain DTGVSQNPRHKITKRGQNVTFRCDPISEHNRLYWYRQTLGQGPEFLTYFQNEAQLEKSRLLSDRFSAERPKGSFSTLEIQRTEQGDSAMYLCASSDTGEGETQYFGPGTRLLVL.

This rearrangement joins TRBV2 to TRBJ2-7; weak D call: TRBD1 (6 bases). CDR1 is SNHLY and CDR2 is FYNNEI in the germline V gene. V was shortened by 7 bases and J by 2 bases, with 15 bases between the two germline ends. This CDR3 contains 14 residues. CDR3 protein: CASKLDRQTYEQYF. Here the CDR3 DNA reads TGTGCCAGCAAACTTGACAGGCAGACCTACGAGCAGTACTTC.

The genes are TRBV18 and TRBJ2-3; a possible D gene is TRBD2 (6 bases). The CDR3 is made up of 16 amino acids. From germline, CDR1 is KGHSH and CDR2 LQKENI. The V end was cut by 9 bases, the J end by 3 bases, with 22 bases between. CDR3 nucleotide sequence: TGTGCCAGTCGATCCCCCGGGACCGGGGGTACAGATACGCAGTATTTT. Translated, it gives CASRSPGTGGTDTQYF.

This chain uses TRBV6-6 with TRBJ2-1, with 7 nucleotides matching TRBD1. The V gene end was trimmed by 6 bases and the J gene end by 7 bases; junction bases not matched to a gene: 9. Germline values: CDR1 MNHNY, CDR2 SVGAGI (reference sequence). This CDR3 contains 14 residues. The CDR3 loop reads CASSGQVLGNEQFF. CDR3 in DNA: TGTGCCAGCAGCGGACAGGTTCTTGGGAATGAGCAGTTCTTC.

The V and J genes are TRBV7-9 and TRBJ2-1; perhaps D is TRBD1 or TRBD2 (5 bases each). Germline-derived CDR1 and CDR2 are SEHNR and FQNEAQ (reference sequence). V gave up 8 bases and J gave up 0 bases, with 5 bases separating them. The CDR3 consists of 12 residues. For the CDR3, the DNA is TGTGCCAGCGGGGGCTCCTACAATGAGCAGTTCTTC. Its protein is CASGGSYNEQFF. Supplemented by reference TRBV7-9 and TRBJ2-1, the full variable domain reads DTGVSQNPRHKITKRGQNVTFRCDPISEHNRLYWYRQTLGQGPEFLTYFQNEAQLEKSRLLSDRFSAERPKGSFSTLEIQRTEQGDSAMYLCASGGSYNEQFFGPGTRLTVL.

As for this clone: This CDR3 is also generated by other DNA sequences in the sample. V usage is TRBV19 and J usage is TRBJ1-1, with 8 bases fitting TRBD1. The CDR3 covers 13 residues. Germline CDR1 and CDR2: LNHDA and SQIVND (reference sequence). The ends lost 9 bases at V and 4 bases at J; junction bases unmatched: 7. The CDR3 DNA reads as TGTGCCAGCAGAGAAACAGGGGGCACTGAAGCTTTCTTT. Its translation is CASRETGGTEAFF.

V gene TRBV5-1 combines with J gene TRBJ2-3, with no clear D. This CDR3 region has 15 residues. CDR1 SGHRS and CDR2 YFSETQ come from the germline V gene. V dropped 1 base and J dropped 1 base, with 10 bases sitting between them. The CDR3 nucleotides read TGCGCCAGCAGCTTGAGGTATGAGGGCACAGATACGCAGTATTTT. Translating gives CASSLRYEGTDTQYF.

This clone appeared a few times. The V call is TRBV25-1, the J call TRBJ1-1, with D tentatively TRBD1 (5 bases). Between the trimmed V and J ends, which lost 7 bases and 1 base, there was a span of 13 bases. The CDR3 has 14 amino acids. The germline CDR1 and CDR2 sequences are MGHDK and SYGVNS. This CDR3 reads CASISGLSNTEAFF. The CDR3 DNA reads TGTGCCAGCATTTCGGGACTTTCGAACACTGAAGCTTTCTTT.

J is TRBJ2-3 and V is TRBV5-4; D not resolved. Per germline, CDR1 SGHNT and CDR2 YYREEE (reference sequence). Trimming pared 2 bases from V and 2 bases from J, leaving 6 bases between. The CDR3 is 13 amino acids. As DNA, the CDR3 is TGTGCCAGCAGCTTCGACTTCACAGATACGCAGTATTTT. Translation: CASSFDFTDTQYF.

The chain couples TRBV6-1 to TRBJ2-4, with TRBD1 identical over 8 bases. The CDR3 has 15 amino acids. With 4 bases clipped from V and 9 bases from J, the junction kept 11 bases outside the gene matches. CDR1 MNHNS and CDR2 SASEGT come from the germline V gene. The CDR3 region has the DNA TGTGCCAGCAGTGGGGGGACAGGTGGATTTGTCATTCAGTACTTC. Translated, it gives CASSGGTGGFVIQYF.

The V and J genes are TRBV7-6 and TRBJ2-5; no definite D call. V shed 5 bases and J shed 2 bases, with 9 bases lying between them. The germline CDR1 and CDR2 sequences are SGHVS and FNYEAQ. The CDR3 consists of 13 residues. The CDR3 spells CASSPILQETQYF. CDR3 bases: TGTGCCAGCAGCCCGATTCTGCAAGAGACCCAGTACTTC. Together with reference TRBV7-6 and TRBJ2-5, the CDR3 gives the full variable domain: GAGVSQSPRYKVTKRGQDVALRCDPISGHVSLYWYRQALGQGPEFLTYFNYEAQQDKSGLPNDRFSAERPEGSISTLTIQRTEQRDSAMYRCASSPILQETQYFGPGTRLLVL.

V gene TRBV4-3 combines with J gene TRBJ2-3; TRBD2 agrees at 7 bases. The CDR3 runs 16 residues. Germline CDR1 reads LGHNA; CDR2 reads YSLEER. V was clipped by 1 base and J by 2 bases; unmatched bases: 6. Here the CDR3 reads CASSQVVGGPTDTQYF. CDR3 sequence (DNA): TGCGCCAGCAGCCAAGTTGTGGGAGGGCCCACAGATACGCAGTATTTT.

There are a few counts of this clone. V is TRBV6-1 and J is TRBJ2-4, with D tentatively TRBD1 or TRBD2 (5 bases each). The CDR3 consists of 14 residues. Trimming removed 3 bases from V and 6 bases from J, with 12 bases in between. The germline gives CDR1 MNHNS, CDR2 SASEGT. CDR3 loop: CASSDSGTGNIQYF. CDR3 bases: TGTGCCAGCAGTGATTCAGGGACGGGAAACATTCAGTACTTC.

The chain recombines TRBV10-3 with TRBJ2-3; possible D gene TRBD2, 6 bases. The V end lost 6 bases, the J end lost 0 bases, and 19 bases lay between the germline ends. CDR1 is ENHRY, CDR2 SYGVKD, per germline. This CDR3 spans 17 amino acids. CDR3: CAIRAWEGRGSTDTQYF. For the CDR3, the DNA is TGTGCCATCAGGGCTTGGGAAGGACGGGGGAGCACAGATACGCAGTATTTT.

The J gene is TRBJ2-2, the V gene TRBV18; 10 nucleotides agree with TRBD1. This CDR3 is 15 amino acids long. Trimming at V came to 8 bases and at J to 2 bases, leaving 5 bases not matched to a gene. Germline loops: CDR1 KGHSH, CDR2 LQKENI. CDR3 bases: TGTGCCAGCCGCACGACAGGGGGCAACACCGGGGAGCTGTTTTTT. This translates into CASRTTGGNTGELFF.